These 15 T cell receptor beta chains originate from one sample sequenced in a study of PD-L1 blockade in urothelial cancer. TCRdb keeps only in-frame clones here, not all; method: immunoSEQ multiplex PCR. The data contain 100,000 to 150,000 clones, about 83% of them singletons. The time point was: peripheral blood 6 weeks after treatment start. Source: PBMCs, taken around atezolizumab (anti-PD-L1) treatment. The receptors here all came from a man aged 45-60 years with urothelial cancer.

The chain carries TRBV11-3 and TRBJ2-1, with 13 bases that match TRBD2. Germline V lookup: CDR1 SGHNT, CDR2 YENEEA. The CDR3 covers 19 residues. V shed 5 bases and J 7 bases; nucleotides not matched to a gene: 17. The CDR3 reads CASSHIKPLAGGPSNEQFF. As DNA, the CDR3 is TGTGCCAGCAGCCATATAAAGCCACTAGCGGGAGGGCCATCGAATGAGCAGTTCTTC.

J is TRBJ1-4 and V is TRBV4-1; D unresolved. V was clipped by 0 bases and J by 8 bases, with 10 bases between them. The germline gives CDR1 MGHRA, CDR2 YSYEKL. The CDR3 spans 14 residues. The CDR3: CASSQEGVREKLFF. CDR3 sequence (DNA): TGCGCCAGCAGCCAAGAGGGCGTCCGGGAAAAACTGTTTTTT.

With respect to this clone: The same CDR3 also results from other DNA sequences found in this sample. The chain has TRBV30 and TRBJ1-6, with 10 positions matching TRBD1. V was clipped by 4 bases and J by 10 bases; unmatched bases: 4. The length of the CDR3 is 13 residues. Germline assignment: CDR1 GTSNPN and CDR2 SVGIG (reference sequence). CDR3 region: CAWTGTGVSPLHF. The CDR3 DNA is TGTGCCTGGACCGGGACAGGGGTATCACCCCTCCACTTT.

The J gene is TRBJ2-6, the V gene TRBV27; D gene ambiguous. Trimming left V 1 base short and J 2 bases short, with 15 bases between. The CDR3 runs to 18 residues. In germline, CDR1 is MNHEY, CDR2 SMNVEV (reference sequence). CDR3 coding DNA: TGTGCCAGCAGTTTATTACCCCCGCGCGTTCCTGGGGCCAACGTCCTGACTTTC. Its protein product is CASSLLPPRVPGANVLTF.

The chain joins TRBV7-9 to TRBJ1-3, with 7 bases fitting TRBD1. The germline gives CDR1 SEHNR, CDR2 FQNEAQ (reference sequence). After removal of 5 bases from V and 3 bases from J, the junction contained 7 bases not matched to a gene. There are 15 residues in the CDR3. The CDR3 is CASSLPGQHGNTIYF. CDR3 nucleotides: TGTGCCAGCAGCCTCCCGGGACAGCATGGAAACACCATATATTTT. Variable domain in full (rest from reference TRBV7-9 and TRBJ1-3): DTGVSQNPRHKITKRGQNVTFRCDPISEHNRLYWYRQTLGQGPEFLTYFQNEAQLEKSRLLSDRFSAERPKGSFSTLEIQRTEQGDSAMYLCASSLPGQHGNTIYFGEGSWLTVV.

V is TRBV5-1 and J is TRBJ1-5; 8 positions agree with TRBD1. The CDR3 contains 17 residues. Germline loops: CDR1 SGHRS, CDR2 YFSETQ. J was trimmed by 4 bases and V by 0 bases; bases with no gene match: 9. CDR3 coding DNA: TGCGCCAGCAGCTTGGGCGGCGGGACAGGTAGTAATCAGCCCCAGCATTTT. It specifies CASSLGGGTGSNQPQHF.

The chain recombines TRBV15 with TRBJ2-5; D call uncertain. The CDR3 has 14 amino acids. Germline CDR1 LNHNV, CDR2 YYDKDF (reference sequence). Between the trimmed V and J ends, which lost 0 bases and 4 bases, there was a span of 9 bases. The CDR3 DNA reads as TGTGCCACCAGCAGAGATAACCTGAGAGAGACCCAGTACTTC. Protein: CATSRDNLRETQYF. Looking up the rest from reference TRBV15 and TRBJ2-5 gives the full variable domain: DAMVIQNPRYQVTQFGKPVTLSCSQTLNHNVMYWYQQKSSQAPKLLFHYYDKDFNNEADTPDNFQSRRPNTSFCFLDIRSPGLGDTAMYLCATSRDNLRETQYFGPGTRLLVL.

This sequence joins TRBV6-6 and TRBJ2-1; D perhaps matches TRBD1 (5 bases). The CDR3 consists of 13 residues. With 6 bases removed from V and 9 bases from J, the gap between germline ends came to 15 bases. Germline assignment: CDR1 MNHNY and CDR2 SVGAGI (reference sequence). CDR3 sequence reads: CASRQKQDTEQFF. The DNA of the CDR3 is TGTGCCAGCAGGCAAAAACAGGATACTGAGCAGTTCTTC.

V gene TRBV7-3 combines with J gene TRBJ2-7, with D tentatively TRBD1 (6 bases). V lost 4 bases, J lost 4 bases, and 11 bases lay in between. The CDR3 has 13 amino acids. From germline, CDR1 is SGHTA and CDR2 FQGTGA. The CDR3 sequence is CASSSQQGYEQYF. DNA for the CDR3: TGTGCCAGCAGCTCCCAACAGGGTTACGAGCAGTACTTC.

This clone was seen just once. The genes are TRBV5-1 and TRBJ2-5; 7 bases agree with TRBD1. Trimming removed 3 bases from V and 0 bases from J; junction bases left unmatched: 2. The CDR3 loop spans 14 amino acids. From germline, CDR1 is SGHRS and CDR2 YFSETQ. Here the CDR3 reads CASSSGQYQETQYF. The CDR3 nucleotides read TGCGCCAGCAGCTCGGGACAGTACCAAGAGACCCAGTACTTC.

This chain uses TRBV6-1 with TRBJ1-1; D is perhaps TRBD1 (6 bases). Germline V gene data show CDR1 as MNHNS and CDR2 as SASEGT. The length of the CDR3 is 14 residues. The ends were cut back, 8 bases at V and 2 bases at J, with 15 bases in the middle. CDR3: CASGQPFHNTEAFF. Here the CDR3 DNA reads TGTGCCAGCGGACAGCCTTTCCACAACACTGAAGCTTTCTTT.

This chain uses TRBV28 with TRBJ2-3; D is uncertain. Germline CDR1 MDHEN, CDR2 SYDVKM. The germline V and J ends were trimmed by 5 bases and 1 base, with 13 bases remaining between them. The CDR3 extends over 15 amino acids. This CDR3 reads CASSPPSARTDTQYF. CDR3 DNA: TGTGCCAGCAGTCCCCCCAGCGCTCGCACAGATACGCAGTATTTT.

The table lists this clone with a few counts. The chain recombines TRBV28 with TRBJ2-7; the D gene is possibly TRBD2 (6 bases). Trimming took off 1 base at V and 5 bases at J, with 18 bases between the two ends. CDR1 MDHEN and CDR2 SYDVKM come from the germline V gene. The CDR3 sequence is 16 residues long. For the CDR3, the DNA is TGTGCCAGCAGTTTATTGGGCGGAGGAGGGTACCACGAGCAGTACTTC. Amino acid sequence: CASSLLGGGGYHEQYF.

This rearrangement joins TRBV11-2 to TRBJ2-7; the match to TRBD1 covers 10 bases. This CDR3 is built from 15 residues. CDR1 and CDR2 from the germline V gene are SGHAT and FQNNGV. V trimming: 1 base; J trimming: 3 bases; junction bases outside the gene matches: 3. CDR3 in DNA: TGTGCCAGCAGCTTAGCGGGACAGGGGAACTACGAGCAGTACTTC. Translating it yields CASSLAGQGNYEQYF. The variable domain in full, with the rest retrieved from reference TRBV11-2 and TRBJ2-7, is EAGVAQSPRYKIIEKRQSVAFWCNPISGHATLYWYQQILGQGPKLLIQFQNNGVVDDSQLPKDRFSAERLKGVDSTLKIQPAKLEDSAVYLCASSLAGQGNYEQYFGPGTRLTVT.

This clone has only a few counts. The chain carries TRBV9 and TRBJ1-4, with D unresolved. From germline, CDR1 is SGDLS and CDR2 YYNGEE. The ends were cut back, 0 bases at V and 0 bases at J, with 6 bases in the middle. The CDR3 loop spans 15 amino acids. The CDR3 is CASSVAATTNEKLFF. CDR3 DNA: TGTGCCAGCAGCGTAGCAGCGACAACTAATGAAAAACTGTTTTTT.